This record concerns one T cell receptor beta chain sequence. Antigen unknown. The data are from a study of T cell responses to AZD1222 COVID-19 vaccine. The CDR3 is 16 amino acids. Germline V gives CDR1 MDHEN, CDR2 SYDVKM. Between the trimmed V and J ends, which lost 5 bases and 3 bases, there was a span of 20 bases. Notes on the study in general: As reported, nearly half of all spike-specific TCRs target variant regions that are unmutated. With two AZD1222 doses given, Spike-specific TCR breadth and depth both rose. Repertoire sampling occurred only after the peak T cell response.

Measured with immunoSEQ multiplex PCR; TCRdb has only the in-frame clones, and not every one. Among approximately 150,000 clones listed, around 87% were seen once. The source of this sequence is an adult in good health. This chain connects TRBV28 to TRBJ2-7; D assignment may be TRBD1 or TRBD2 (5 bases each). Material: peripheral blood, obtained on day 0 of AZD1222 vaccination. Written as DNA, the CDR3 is TGTGCCAGCAGTAAGAGGGGAACCGCCTCTCTCTACGAGCAGTACTTC. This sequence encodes CASSKRGTASLYEQYF.